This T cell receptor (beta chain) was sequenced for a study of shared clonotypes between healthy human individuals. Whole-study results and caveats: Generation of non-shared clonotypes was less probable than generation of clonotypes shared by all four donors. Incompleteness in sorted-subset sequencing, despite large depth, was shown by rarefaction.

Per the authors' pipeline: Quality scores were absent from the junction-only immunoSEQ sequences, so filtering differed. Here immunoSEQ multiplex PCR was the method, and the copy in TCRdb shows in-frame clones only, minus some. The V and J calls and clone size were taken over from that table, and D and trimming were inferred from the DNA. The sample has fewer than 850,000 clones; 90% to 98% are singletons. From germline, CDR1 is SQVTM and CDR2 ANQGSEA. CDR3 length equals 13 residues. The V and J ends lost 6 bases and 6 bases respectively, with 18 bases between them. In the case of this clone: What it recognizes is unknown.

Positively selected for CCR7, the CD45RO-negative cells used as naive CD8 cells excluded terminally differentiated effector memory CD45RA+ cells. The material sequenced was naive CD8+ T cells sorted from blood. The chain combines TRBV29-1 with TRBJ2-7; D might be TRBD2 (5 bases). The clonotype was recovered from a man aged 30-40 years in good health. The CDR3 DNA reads TGCAGCGTCGAATTAGTCGTAGAGGGCGAGCAGTACTTC. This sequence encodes CSVELVVEGEQYF.